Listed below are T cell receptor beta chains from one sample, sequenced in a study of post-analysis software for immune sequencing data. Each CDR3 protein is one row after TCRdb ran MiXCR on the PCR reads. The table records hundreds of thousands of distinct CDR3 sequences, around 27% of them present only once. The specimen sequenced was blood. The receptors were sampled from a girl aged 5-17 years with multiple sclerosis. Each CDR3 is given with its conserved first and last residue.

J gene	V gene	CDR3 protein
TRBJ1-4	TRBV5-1	CASSFAGASELFF
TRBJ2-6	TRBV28	CAAAGGNSGANVLTF
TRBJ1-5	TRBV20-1	CSARDVRDQPQHF
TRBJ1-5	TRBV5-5	CASSSGQGSPSNQPQHF
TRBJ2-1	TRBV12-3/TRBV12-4	CASSTTGGAYNEQFF
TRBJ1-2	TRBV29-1	CSVAARYGYTF
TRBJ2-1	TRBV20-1	CSARTPDPFSYNEQFF
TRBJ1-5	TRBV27	CASSLGQGLPQHF
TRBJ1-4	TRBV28	CASREQGAGEKLFF
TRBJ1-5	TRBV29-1	CSVEEAGGPQHF
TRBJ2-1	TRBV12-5	CASGFDPRDEQLF
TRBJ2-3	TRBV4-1	CASSQEDRADTQYF
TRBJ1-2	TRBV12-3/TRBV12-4	CASSLGQGVDGNYGYTF
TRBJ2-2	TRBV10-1	CASSRGDPSTGERFF
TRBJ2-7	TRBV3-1	CASSQGSNTYEQYF
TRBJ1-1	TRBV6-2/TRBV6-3	CASIRDSRMNTEAFF
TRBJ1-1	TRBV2	CASSVKGLSTEAFF
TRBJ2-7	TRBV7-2	CASSRGLETEEQYF
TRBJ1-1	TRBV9	CATDPREAPTEAFF
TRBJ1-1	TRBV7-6	CASSLVSGTGLYTEAFF
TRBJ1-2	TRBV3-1	CASSQDLTGTGGYTF
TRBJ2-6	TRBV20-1	CSAFDRTDGANVLTF
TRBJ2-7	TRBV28	CASSHRGLYEQYF
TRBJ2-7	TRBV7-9	CASSIPRDPYEQYF
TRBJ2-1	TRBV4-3	CASSQDWAPNEQFF
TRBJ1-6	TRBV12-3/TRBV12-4	CASSLEYRGESPLHF
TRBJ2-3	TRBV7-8	CASSPAGEGVGDTQYF
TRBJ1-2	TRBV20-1	CSASVGTDPGYTF
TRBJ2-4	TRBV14	CASSQTGAKNIQYF
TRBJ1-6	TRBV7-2	CASSLDGTGRSPLHF
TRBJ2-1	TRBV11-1	CASSPWTGGNEQFF
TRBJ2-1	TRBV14	CASSQDSSGGEQFF
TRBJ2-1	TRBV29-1	CSAGHGDDNEQFF
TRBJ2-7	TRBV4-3	CASSQDRRYYEQYF
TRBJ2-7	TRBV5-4	CASSPRGGQGAYEQYF
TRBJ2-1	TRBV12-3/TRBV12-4	CASSFRREGPYNEQFF
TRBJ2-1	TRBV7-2	CASSPRGALEQFF
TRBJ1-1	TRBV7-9	CASSFKGRQGNTEAFF
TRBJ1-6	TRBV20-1	CSTTRYNSPLHF
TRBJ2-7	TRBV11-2	CASSFTRPYEQYF